The sequence of this TCR beta chain was determined in a study of control samples from healthy donors and cancer patients. Germline assignment: CDR1 MDHEN and CDR2 SYDVKM. The CDR3 covers 16 residues. V lost 2 bases to trimming and J lost 0 bases; unmatched junction nucleotides: 6. Some clones are missing from TCRdb's copy, which holds only in-frame ones; the method was immunoSEQ multiplex PCR. The sample carries fewer than 65,000 clones, around 80% recorded once. This TCR came from a man between 65 and 79 years old in good health. The sample taken for sequencing was blood. The V gene is TRBV28, the J gene TRBJ1-2; 7 bases are a match to TRBD1. The CDR3 sequence is CASSLLPTGANYGYTF. The DNA for the CDR3 is TGTGCCAGCAGTTTACTCCCTACAGGGGCTAACTATGGCTACACCTTC.